A single sample is the source of the 10 T cell receptor beta chains below, sequenced in a study of memory CD4+ T cells and cytomegalovirus serostatus (dated by TCRdb to about 2019). Library prep was done by the immunoSEQ multiplex PCR assay. Here the immuneACCESS table is served through TCRdb, limited to in-frame sequences with V and J called. Missing clones are a known gap in these copies; in checked studies unresolved V genes cover under half, and the rest lacks a known reason. The sample records just under 95,000 clones, 75% to 85% of which are singletons. In total, the top ten clones hold about 3.6% of the sample. Single viable CD3+CD4+CD8-CD45RO+ cells were sorted as memory CD4+ T cells on a FACSAria II. Sequencing was done on a sample of memory CD4+ T cells from blood. The receptor source for this set is an adult in good health and CMV-seropositive.

The chain couples TRBV19 to TRBJ2-7; 10 positions agree with TRBD1. Germline loops: CDR1 LNHDA, CDR2 SQIVND (reference sequence). This CDR3 is built from 14 residues. V was clipped by 5 bases and J by 6 bases; unmatched bases: 7. CDR3 nucleotides: TGTGCCAGTAGTCCGGGACAGGGGTCGAGCGAGCAGTACTTC. Translating it yields CASSPGQGSSEQYF.

This clone was picked up one time. The chain employs TRBV4-1 and TRBJ2-3, with 7 bases identical to TRBD1. The CDR3 runs to 16 residues. Germline V gene data show CDR1 as MGHRA and CDR2 as YSYEKL. J was trimmed by 1 base and V by 1 base; bases with no gene match: 5. CDR3 coding DNA: TGCGCCAGCAGCCAAGGTATGGACAGGCGCACAGATACGCAGTATTTT. Translation gives CASSQGMDRRTDTQYF.

The rearrangement joins TRBV27 to TRBJ1-1; D is possibly TRBD1 (5 bases). This CDR3 spans 13 amino acids. V was pared by 5 bases and J by 10 bases, with 17 bases between. Germline V gene lookup returns CDR1 MNHEY and CDR2 SMNVEV (reference sequence). DNA of the CDR3: TGTGCCAGCAGTCACTCTGGGGGAGGGACAGCTTTCTTT. Translated: CASSHSGGGTAFF.

The chain combines TRBV15 with TRBJ2-1; TRBD2 aligns across 12 bases. Trimming cost V 0 bases and J 9 bases; bases outside gene matches: 15. The CDR3 contains 19 residues. Germline lookup yields CDR1 LNHNV and CDR2 YYDKDF (reference sequence). The CDR3 DNA sequence: TGTGCCACCAGCAGAGATTCTTGGGGGCTAGCGGGAGGGCGGGGTGAGCAGTTCTTC. As protein: CATSRDSWGLAGGRGEQFF.

The rearrangement uses TRBV28 and TRBJ2-7, with a weak D call TRBD2 (5 bases). CDR1 is MDHEN, CDR2 SYDVKM, per germline. V lost 6 bases and J lost 5, with 26 bases in between. The CDR3 consists of 17 residues. The CDR3 nucleotides read TGTGCCAGCAGCCAGACTCGGAGGTCGGGGTTTAGAGACGAGCAGTACTTC. It translates to CASSQTRRSGFRDEQYF.

The CDR3 loop reads CSGVGGWAMNTEAFF. The CDR3 DNA reads TGCAGCGGCGTTGGGGGATGGGCGATGAACACTGAAGCTTTCTTT. This chain links TRBV29-1 with TRBJ1-1, with D tentatively TRBD1 (5 bases). This CDR3 spans 15 amino acids. CDR1 is SQVTM and CDR2 is ANQGSEA in the germline V gene. The V gene lost 7 bases and the J gene lost 0 bases, with 18 bases spanning the gap. The entire variable domain, with the rest obtained from reference TRBV29-1 and TRBJ1-1, is as follows: SAVISQKPSRDICQRGTSLTIQCQVDSQVTMMFWYRQQPGQSLTLIATANQGSEATYESGFVIDKFPISRPNLTFSTLTVSNMSPEDSSIYLCSGVGGWAMNTEAFFGQGTRLTVV.

The chain couples TRBV20-1 to TRBJ2-3; maybe TRBD1 (5 bases). Looked up from germline, CDR1 is DFQATT and CDR2 is SNEGSKA (reference sequence). V dropped 6 bases and J dropped 2 bases, with 6 bases sitting between them. The CDR3 sequence is 11 residues long. The CDR3 here is CSAGHTDTQYF. DNA for the CDR3: TGCAGTGCCGGACACACAGATACGCAGTATTTT.

This clone occurred a few times. This chain uses TRBV27 with TRBJ1-2; TRBD1 aligns across 9 bases. CDR1 and CDR2 from the germline V gene are MNHEY and SMNVEV (reference sequence). Losses at the gene ends were 6 bases for V and 6 bases for J; bases not matched to a gene: 5. There are 13 residues in the CDR3. Written as DNA, the CDR3 is TGTGCCAGCAGGTTGACAGGGGGGCATGGCTACACCTTC. Its protein is CASRLTGGHGYTF.

The chain recombines TRBV9 with TRBJ1-2; D remains unclear. Germline V gives CDR1 SGDLS, CDR2 YYNGEE. V was trimmed by 3 bases and J by 5 bases, leaving 8 bases between them. The CDR3 has 12 residues. The CDR3 loop is CASSAENYGYTF. The CDR3 bases are TGTGCCAGCAGCGCAGAAAATTATGGCTACACCTTC.

V usage is TRBV27 and J usage is TRBJ2-5; D remains unclear. From germline, CDR1 is MNHEY and CDR2 SMNVEV (reference sequence). The V and J ends lost 3 bases and 4 bases respectively, with 12 bases between them. The CDR3 has 14 residues. The CDR3 region is CASSFRTDLETQYF. CDR3 DNA sequence: TGTGCCAGCAGTTTCCGAACAGACTTAGAGACCCAGTACTTC.